What follows are 30 T cell receptor beta chains derived from one specimen sequenced in a study of cytomegalovirus exposure and HLA in healthy donors. Primers included in the PCR were 60 Vbeta and 13 Jbeta primers. Assay used: immunoSEQ multiplex PCR; TCRdb lists only in-frame clones, some missing. Of roughly 170,000 clones detected, approximately 80% appear once; the ten largest clones hold roughly 0.69%. Material for sequencing was PBMCs. These receptors originate from a woman under 30 in good health and CMV-seronegative.

The CDR3 DNA is TGTGCCACTCAGCGGGAGGGGCGGGAGCAGTACTTC. It is translated as CATQREGREQYF. V usage is TRBV10-3 and J usage is TRBJ2-7, with 10 nucleotides matching TRBD2. Germline V gene sequence: CDR1 ENHRY, CDR2 SYGVKD. The CDR3 runs to 12 residues. V lost 10 bases, J lost 7 bases, and 7 bases stayed unmatched.

The chain carries TRBV11-2 and TRBJ2-3, with 7 bases aligning to TRBD1. The V gene's germline CDR1 is SGHAT and CDR2 FQNNGV. V dropped 5 bases and J dropped 0; count of bases not matched to a gene: 11. The CDR3 runs to 17 residues. The CDR3 bases are TGTGCCAGCAGCACACGAGCTAGGGGGCGTAGCACAGATACGCAGTATTTT. This codes for CASSTRARGRSTDTQYF.

The chain has TRBV6-1 and TRBJ1-1, with a tentative D call TRBD1 (6 bases). With 6 bases removed from V and 7 bases from J, the gap between germline ends came to 12 bases. Germline CDR1 reads MNHNS; CDR2 reads SASEGT. The CDR3 loop spans 12 amino acids. CDR3 sequence: CASSPDRIEAFF. Here the CDR3 DNA reads TGTGCCAGCAGCCCCGACAGGATTGAAGCTTTCTTT.

This chain connects TRBV5-4 to TRBJ1-6; D may be TRBD1 (6 bases). CDR3 size: 17 residues. V was trimmed by 4 bases and J by 8 bases, leaving 22 bases between them. In germline, CDR1 is SGHNT, CDR2 YYREEE (reference sequence). CDR3 sequence reads: CASSPSAQGIFDSPLHF. As DNA, the CDR3 is TGTGCCAGCAGCCCTTCGGCGCAGGGGATATTCGATTCACCCCTCCACTTT.

This clone turned up a few times. The chain uses TRBV6-5 and TRBJ1-4; D is unresolved. The CDR3 is made up of 14 amino acids. The germline CDR1 and CDR2 sequences are MNHEY and SVGAGI. V was cut by 6 bases and J by 8 bases, with 16 bases left in between. The CDR3 reads CASSRNGAGEKLFF. The CDR3 region has the DNA TGTGCCAGCAGCCGCAACGGAGCTGGAGAAAAACTGTTTTTT.

This clone was detected only a few times. The genes are TRBV5-1 and TRBJ2-3; D is uncertain. Trimming cost V 3 bases and J 0 bases, with 11 bases left between them. CDR3 size: 15 residues. Germline V gene lookup returns CDR1 SGHRS and CDR2 YFSETQ. The CDR3 nucleotides read TGCGCCAGCAGCTCAGGCAGGATCAGCACAGATACGCAGTATTTT. Its translation: CASSSGRISTDTQYF.

This sequence joins TRBV27 and TRBJ2-7; D is perhaps TRBD2 (5 bases). V lost 11 bases, J lost 3 bases, and 17 bases lay in between. CDR3 size: 13 residues. From germline, CDR1 is MNHEY and CDR2 SMNVEV (reference sequence). CDR3 amino acids: CAGPIGGLYEQYF. CDR3 sequence (DNA): TGTGCCGGACCGATCGGAGGCCTCTACGAGCAGTACTTC.

The J gene is TRBJ2-3, the V gene TRBV6-5; D may be TRBD1 (6 bases). This CDR3 has 14 residues. In germline, CDR1 is MNHEY, CDR2 SVGAGI. V was pared by 7 bases and J by 3 bases, with 14 bases between. In nucleotides, the CDR3 is TGTGCCAGCAATCAGGGGCAGGAAACAGATACGCAGTATTTT. It encodes CASNQGQETDTQYF.

The genes are TRBV10-2 and TRBJ1-4, with D perhaps matching TRBD1 (5 bases). With 6 bases removed from V and 5 bases from J, the gap between germline ends came to 16 bases. Germline V CDR1 and CDR2: WSHSY, SAAADI. This CDR3 contains 15 residues. CDR3 sequence reads: CASRTPGAGNEKLFF. CDR3 bases: TGCGCCAGCAGGACCCCTGGGGCTGGGAATGAAAAACTGTTTTTT.

This chain joins TRBV2 and TRBJ1-2; 7 nucleotides match TRBD1. The germline gives CDR1 SNHLY, CDR2 FYNNEI. With V trimmed by 4 bases and J by 1 base, 12 bases remained unmatched. This CDR3 has 17 amino acids. The CDR3 region has the DNA TGTGCCAGCAGTGGTGGGGGGATCTACAGGGGTAACTATGGCTACACCTTC. Protein: CASSGGGIYRGNYGYTF.

The chain's CDR3 is CASSAGQENTEAFF. In DNA, the CDR3 is TGTGCCAGCAGTGCCGGACAGGAAAACACTGAAGCTTTCTTT. The rearrangement uses TRBV6-5 and TRBJ1-1, with 7 bases identical to TRBD1. The CDR3 extends over 14 amino acids. The ends lost 5 bases at V and 2 bases at J; junction bases unmatched: 5. From germline, CDR1 is MNHEY and CDR2 SVGAGI.

The V and J genes are TRBV19 and TRBJ1-2; D is unclear. Trimming pared 6 bases from V and 3 bases from J, leaving 8 bases between. CDR1 is LNHDA and CDR2 is SQIVND in the germline V gene (reference sequence). This CDR3 contains 12 residues. CDR3 protein: CASSDTDYGYTF. The CDR3 coding sequence is TGTGCCAGTAGCGACACTGACTATGGCTACACCTTC.

In its sample, this clone was seen once. The gene calls are TRBV28 and TRBJ2-1; perhaps TRBD1 as D (5 bases). The germline V gene has CDR1 MDHEN and CDR2 SYDVKM. CDR3 size: 13 residues. Trimming left V 5 bases short and J 8 bases short, with 13 bases between. CDR3 amino acids: CASSRQFLHEQFF. DNA of the CDR3: TGTGCCAGCAGTCGACAGTTTTTGCATGAGCAGTTCTTC.

The chain has TRBV12-5 and TRBJ2-1; TRBD2 matches at 10 bases. CDR3 size: 19 residues. CDR1 and CDR2 from the germline V gene are LGHNT and FRNRAP. With 1 base clipped from V and 2 bases from J, the junction kept 11 bases outside the gene matches. The CDR3 DNA is TGTGCTAGTGGTTTGGACTCACCGGGACTAGCGCCGACCTACAATGAGCAGTTCTTC. This translates into CASGLDSPGLAPTYNEQFF.

This clone has a single count. The chain combines TRBV27 with TRBJ1-1; D unresolved. The V gene's germline CDR1 is MNHEY and CDR2 SMNVEV (reference sequence). The CDR3 length is 13 residues. V was cut by 3 bases and J by 4 bases, with 9 bases left in between. CDR3 nucleotide sequence: TGTGCCAGCAGTTTGAGCTACGGCACTGAAGCTTTCTTT. This encodes CASSLSYGTEAFF.

This clone came up a few times. The chain combines TRBV19 with TRBJ2-5; tentative D call: TRBD2 (5 bases). The end of the DNA fits TRBJ2-7 better, so the J call may be wrong. This CDR3 is built from 14 residues. Germline values: CDR1 LNHDA, CDR2 SQIVND (reference sequence). The chain's CDR3 is CASKRALSSYEQYF. CDR3 DNA sequence: TGTGCCAGTAAGAGGGCGTTAAGCTCCTACGAGCAGTACTTC.

This clone has only one observation. This chain connects TRBV5-1 to TRBJ2-7; TRBD2 matches at 12 bases. Germline lookup yields CDR1 SGHRS and CDR2 YFSETQ. V gave up 4 bases and J gave up 2 bases; unmatched junction bases: 10. The CDR3 covers 17 residues. This CDR3 reads CASSQPWTSGKAYEQYF. Written as DNA, the CDR3 is TGCGCCAGCAGCCAACCCTGGACTAGCGGGAAAGCCTACGAGCAGTACTTC.

The CDR3 region has the DNA TGTGCCAGTAGTAACACACAGGGTAAGCGACTCTATGGCTACACCTTC. It translates to CASSNTQGKRLYGYTF. This chain connects TRBV19 to TRBJ1-2; TRBD1 is a possible D gene (6 bases). The germline gives CDR1 LNHDA, CDR2 SQIVND (reference sequence). Between the trimmed V and J ends, which lost 4 bases and 4 bases, there was a span of 19 bases. CDR3 length: 16 amino acids.

This clone was counted once. The chain carries TRBV2 and TRBJ2-1; 7 bases are shared with TRBD1. The CDR3 is 17 residues long. Germline values: CDR1 SNHLY, CDR2 FYNNEI. With 8 bases clipped from V and 5 bases from J, the junction kept 18 bases outside the gene matches. CDR3 protein: CASGGSSKDRWNNEQFF. The CDR3 DNA reads TGTGCCAGCGGAGGATCCTCGAAGGACAGGTGGAACAATGAGCAGTTCTTC.

This clone was seen just once. The V and J genes are TRBV11-3 and TRBJ2-7; 7 nucleotides agree with TRBD1. The CDR3 is 14 residues long. V gave up 1 base and J gave up 4 bases; unmatched junction bases: 4. Per germline, CDR1 SGHNT and CDR2 YENEEA. The CDR3 here is CASSLGGQSYEQYF. CDR3 coding DNA: TGTGCCAGCAGCTTAGGGGGACAGAGTTACGAGCAGTACTTC.

This chain links TRBV5-6 with TRBJ2-7; 10 positions match TRBD1. The CDR3 is made up of 17 amino acids. Trimming at V came to 1 base and at J to 2 bases, leaving 9 bases not matched to a gene. Germline CDR1 SGHDT, CDR2 YYEEEE. The CDR3 loop reads CASSLRSGTGVPYEQYF. The CDR3 DNA reads as TGTGCCAGCAGCTTGAGGTCCGGGACAGGGGTCCCCTACGAGCAGTACTTC.

In DNA form, the CDR3 reads TGCACCAGCAGCCAAGTGGTCAGGGGGCGAGAGACCCAGTACTTC. Amino acid sequence: CTSSQVVRGRETQYF. The V call is TRBV1, the J call TRBJ2-5; the D segment call TRBD1 is taken from the table without a DNA check. TRBV1 is given as a pseudogene. The CDR3 is made up of 15 amino acids.

V usage is TRBV7-9 and J usage is TRBJ2-7; TRBD2 aligns across 7 bases. In germline, CDR1 is SEHNR, CDR2 FQNEAQ (reference sequence). With V trimmed by 5 bases and J by 4 bases, 5 bases remained unmatched. The CDR3 has 13 amino acids. The chain's CDR3 is CASSLGGGYEQYF. The CDR3 DNA sequence: TGTGCCAGCAGCCTGGGCGGGGGTTACGAGCAGTACTTC.

This clone was counted between two and nine times. The chain joins TRBV6-1 to TRBJ2-1; 16 nucleotides align to TRBD2. The CDR3 extends over 20 amino acids. Per the germline V gene, CDR1 is MNHNS and CDR2 is SASEGT. V lost 4 bases, J lost 6 bases, and 15 bases stayed unmatched. The CDR3 nucleotides read TGTGCCAGCAGTGGACCCCTCCCCGGGACTAGCGGGAGGGCCCTCAATGAGCAGTTCTTC. Translating gives CASSGPLPGTSGRALNEQFF.

This clone occurred a few times. The chain couples TRBV27 to TRBJ1-4; D possibly corresponds to TRBD1 (5 bases). CDR3 length: 14 amino acids. The ends were cut back, 4 bases at V and 8 bases at J, with 14 bases in the middle. Germline CDR1 and CDR2: MNHEY and SMNVEV (reference sequence). In DNA, the CDR3 is TGTGCCAGCAGTTCTTGGACAAATGGGGAAAAACTGTTTTTT. This translates into CASSSWTNGEKLFF.

This clone was detected only a few times. This rearrangement joins TRBV6-5 to TRBJ1-4; TRBD1 agrees at 7 bases. This CDR3 spans 14 amino acids. Unmatched junction bases numbered 13, after V lost 8 bases and J lost 10 bases. Germline CDR1 MNHEY, CDR2 SVGAGI. The CDR3 region has the DNA TGTGCCAGCGCAGCTACCAGGGACAGCTCAAAACTGTTTTTT. It encodes CASAATRDSSKLFF.

The chain joins TRBV10-3 to TRBJ2-3; unclear D gene. V lost 2 bases and J 4 bases, leaving 7 bases between the germline ends. Germline-derived CDR1 and CDR2 are ENHRY and SYGVKD. The CDR3 is 13 residues long. The CDR3 here is CAISEERADTQYF. CDR3 DNA sequence: TGTGCCATCAGTGAGGAACGGGCAGATACGCAGTATTTT.

This chain links TRBV5-5 with TRBJ1-1; tentative D call: TRBD1 (5 bases). This CDR3 comprises 15 residues. The germline V gene has CDR1 SGHKS and CDR2 YYEKEE (reference sequence). Deletions cut 1 base from V and 5 bases from J, with 15 bases between. CDR3 nucleotides: TGTGCCAGCAGCTTGAATCCAACAAGGGGAACTGAAGCTTTCTTT. Residues: CASSLNPTRGTEAFF.

This chain connects TRBV27 to TRBJ2-7; 9 nucleotides match TRBD2. CDR1 and CDR2 (germline): MNHEY, SMNVEV (reference sequence). The CDR3 has 13 residues. Unmatched junction bases numbered 10, after V lost 6 bases and J lost 10 bases. CDR3 sequence reads: CASRASGIKEQYF. CDR3 bases: TGTGCCAGCAGGGCTAGCGGGATAAAGGAACAGTACTTC.

This chain joins TRBV4-2 and TRBJ2-5; 9 nucleotides align to TRBD2. The DNA end favors TRBJ2-7, so the J call may be wrong. The CDR3 runs 14 residues. Germline V gives CDR1 LGHNA, CDR2 YNFKEQ. The CDR3 DNA follows: TGTGCCAGCAGCCAGAGTAGCGGGAGCTACGAGCAGTACTTC. Residues: CASSQSSGSYEQYF.